A single T cell receptor (beta chain) is shown here with its context. This clone showed up just once. Which antigen it targets is not known. Base qualities are not at hand, and no much larger clone is one base apart. The sample is drawn from a study of cytomegalovirus exposure and HLA in healthy donors (dated by TCRdb to between 2016 and 2019). The study in broad terms: An earlier analysis of roughly 610 of the donors reported around 280 Gb of sequence data and approximately 120 million unique TCR beta sequences obtained from some 200 million T cells. The genetic ancestry cluster associated with self-reported Caucasian donors included 65% to 90% of the 350 to 500 genotyped donors. An earlier analysis of approximately 580 of the donors used high-throughput TCR beta sequencing to judge whether each TCR beta V gene segment behaved as functional or pseudogenic. The study was designed to test whether signatures of past pathogen exposure could be identified by cataloging public T cell receptors. Rather than using new phenotypic data, the later analysis identified candidate immune exposures from TCR beta sequences and from how often those sequences occurred across donors. The number of donors typed differed by locus, with about 629-640 for A, B, C, DRB1 and DQB1, more than 500 for DQA1, 600 to 610 for DPA1, and over 400 for DPB1. A handful of DR-DQ haplotypes were handled as single units for association and clustering because linkage in the cohort was strong. HLA typing covered class I and class II loci at four-digit resolution. Across some 400 genotyped donors of the cohort, an average of approximately 240,000 unique TCR beta nucleotide sequences per donor were sequenced, and around 20% of those sequences were non-productive. In addition to the first cohort of approximately 670 subjects, a separate validation cohort of around 110 different subjects was used. An early release covering about 600 HLA-typed donors comprised 250 to 350 gigabases of sequencing data and tens of millions of unique TCR sequences. The study combined high-throughput TCR immunosequencing, statistical association of individual TCRs with disease status, and machine learning to predict cytomegalovirus infection status. A later genetic analysis took genome-wide SNP genotypes for about 65% of the 666 donors and used that subset as a discovery cohort. The study used immunosequencing to profile the T cell repertoires of approximately 630 subjects and linked those repertoires to cytomegalovirus serostatus. Donor age, sex, ethnicity and CMV serostatus were collected together with the repertoire data. In a later analysis, previously published TCR beta repertoires from about 640 donors were re-analyzed and high-resolution HLA genotyping was added so that TCR occurrence patterns could be studied. Every discovery cohort repertoire had been produced on one sequencing platform. Overall study results and their limits: Specific HLA alleles were associated with 16,951 TCR beta sequences at a false discovery rate of 0.05 in a later analysis. When HLA alleles, especially DR and DQ, strongly co-occurred, attributing TCR associations to individual alleles was difficult. A total of roughly 160 TCR beta chains were listed by the study as associated with cytomegalovirus. A later analysis found that HLA-associated TCR beta chains were more clonally expanded and had lower generation probabilities than equally common non-associated chains. In a later genetic analysis, fewer N-insertions in productive TCRs were reported among donors in an Asian-associated ancestry cluster than the roughly 700-donor mean. The authors suggested that the approach could potentially be extended to other disease states and immunological phenotypes. In vitro tests confirmed that a few of the cytomegalovirus-associated TCR beta chains recognize cytomegalovirus antigens. Because counts were too low, roughly 16 rarely observed V segments, including chromosome 9 orphons, were excluded from the earlier analysis of 587 of the donors. According to a later analysis, TCR association rates differed among HLA loci, with DRB1 alleles showing the most associated TCRs and HLA-C alleles showing the fewest. Sequencing depth was assumed to be roughly uniform across donors in the presence/absence analyses, though that assumption may not hold. Several of the top co-occurrence clusters appeared to be linked to parvovirus B19, influenza, CMV and Epstein-Barr virus, according to a later analysis. A later analysis found that most CMV-associated TCR beta chains appeared HLA-restricted, with HLA associations seemingly driven largely by CMV exposure. Correlated functional status among segregating V segments might reflect linkage disequilibrium, but an unknown experimental factor could not be ruled out. A later genetic analysis associated a missense DCLRE1C variant with V-gene and J-gene trimming of TCR beta chains, and an independent cohort replicated the association. A further reported finding was that TCR beta sequences accurately predicted the HLA-A and HLA-B alleles for most subjects in the first cohort. In an earlier analysis of about 600 of the donors, most TCR beta V segments appeared in productive rearrangements about 87% or about 30% of the time, broadly matching IMGT annotations. Immune exposure information for the cohort was limited to CMV serostatus. The sequencing pipeline was judged likely to have produced a cluster of highly shared sequence variants as a technical artifact. Across donors, most TCR sequences were observed very rarely, whereas some public TCRs were present in many individuals. Because HLA typing was unavailable for some donors at each locus, only the typed subset was used in association tests. This cohort had only TCR beta chains sequenced, and the lack of alpha or paired-chain data limited which features could be detected. In both the original and validation cohorts, the classifier was reported to diagnose cytomegalovirus status with high specificity and sensitivity.

The cohort comprised several hundred healthy bone marrow donors. At the time of sampling, all cohort members were nominally healthy, though unrecorded immune exposures were likely present. The donor was CMV seronegative and was included in the group of about 400 seronegative cohort members. Every donor gave a peripheral blood sample, and the peripheral blood mononuclear cells from that sample were used for TCR beta sequencing. The Qiagen DNeasy Blood Extraction Kit was used to extract genomic DNA from the blood cell samples. Libraries were built with the immunoSEQ multiplex PCR assay. For the multiplex PCR, a mixture combining 60 forward primers for TCR Vbeta segments and 13 reverse primers for TCR Jbeta segments was used. The CDR3 region of rearranged TCR beta genes was amplified from genomic DNA with a multiplex PCR assay. The amplified TCR beta libraries were sequenced on the Illumina HiSeq System as 87-base-pair reads. The authors' analysis ran thus. A later analysis counted 75 million to 100 million unique TCR beta chains across the 666 repertoires, and some 12 million of these chains were shared by at least two donors. Raw reads were error-corrected and collapsed into unique sequences by a nearest-neighbor algorithm in which closely related sequences were merged to remove PCR and sequencing errors. To assign V, D and J gene segments, CDR3 sequences were aligned to IMGT reference sequences. Each retained sequence needed at least a six-nucleotide match to both a V gene segment and a J gene segment. Rearrangements were classified as productive when the CDR3 lacked stop codons and remained in frame with V and J, and all other rearrangements were classified as non-productive. CDR3 was defined according to IMGT convention as the region running from the second conserved V-encoded cysteine to the conserved J-encoded phenylalanine. In an earlier analysis of approximately 590 of the donors, sequences lacking an unambiguous match to a single V gene segment were excluded. In an earlier analysis of 587 of the donors, a V segment was called functional when productive rearrangements were above 56.7%, and segregating when the standard deviation between donors exceeded 5%. To diagnose cytomegalovirus status from the catalog of TCR beta chain sequences, a statistical classification framework was built. In a later analysis, TCR nucleotide sequences were compared against IMGT/GENE-DB human TR gene sequences so that V and J genes could be assigned. In a later analysis, CDR3 sequences and most-parsimonious VDJ recombination scenarios were assigned using the TCRdist pipeline. In a later analysis, each TCR beta chain was defined by its CDR3 amino acid sequence together with its V-gene family, and reads lacking a unique V-gene family were excluded. A later analysis removed nearly 600 highly shared, low-generation-probability nucleotide sequences to deal with suspected cross-contamination and a sequencing artifact. In a later analysis, a clonal expansion index was calculated for each public chain from normalized within-repertoire ranks of inferred template counts. A later analysis computed generation probabilities with a VDJ recombination model fitted to out-of-frame rearrangements, and checked the results against IGoR. In a later analysis, hypergeometric tests were used to score TCR-TCR, TCR-HLA and TCR-CMV co-occurrence, with a repertoire-size bias correction applied to TCR pairs. To estimate false discovery rates, a later analysis permuted the HLA or CMV assignments 20 times. In a later analysis, co-occurring TCRs were grouped using DBSCAN, with TCRdist sequence similarity added in when clustering inside HLA-allele-positive subsets. Repertoires with fewer than 30,000 or more than 120,000 public chains were left out of co-occurrence clustering, as were five repertoires with anomalous nucleotide sharing. The source is immuneACCESS, and TCRdb retained only in-frame sequences with V and J called. Part of the clones is not carried over; for the studies checked, unresolved V genes explain less than half of this, and the remainder is unexplained. V and J calls and clone size are given by that table; D and trimming were obtained from the DNA. For this sample the table gives roughly 48,000 clones, of which about three quarters were detected only once. Of the sample, roughly 2.9% is held by the ten largest clones.

The sequenced sample was PBMCs. The receptor comes from a man younger than 35 in good health and CMV-seronegative.

The CDR3 reads CASSVVAGGPVEQYF. The DNA is as follows: TGTGCCAGCAGCGTAGTAGCGGGAGGGCCGGTCGAGCAGTACTTC. This chain joins TRBV9 to TRBJ2-7, with TRBD2 identical over 11 junction bases. The CDR3, cysteine through phenylalanine, is 15 amino acids long. The CDR3 DNA has 45 bases and is translated from base 1. At the junction V is shortened by 0 bases and J by 6 bases; bases outside the gene matches: 5. Based on the germline V gene, the CDR1 and CDR2 sequences are SGDLS and YYNGEE.